The clone carrying this T cell receptor beta chain has just a few counts. No antigen is known for it. These data are taken from a study of post-analysis software for immune sequencing data. Study-wide context: The disease courses covered relapsing-remitting, secondary progressive and progressive-relapsing multiple sclerosis.

The study's findings and limits: Among several TRBV segments more frequent in patients than controls were TRBV5-6, TRBV5-1 and TRBV20-1.

The CDR3 has 15 residues. Unmatched junction bases numbered 9, after V lost 4 bases and J lost 5 bases. The germline V gene has CDR1 MNHEY and CDR2 SVGEGT. Unique molecular identifiers featured in each of the TCR beta cDNA libraries. TCRdb used MiXCR to reprocess the PCR reads, holding one entry per CDR3 protein. The table lists 750,000 to 950,000 distinct CDR3 sequences, 46% of them singletons. V is TRBV6-2 or TRBV6-3 and J is TRBJ2-7, with 9 bases aligning to TRBD2. The source is a girl aged 10 to 17 with multiple sclerosis. The sequenced material came from blood. CDR3 region: CASSSPSGRWDEQYF. The CDR3 DNA reads TGTGCCAGCAGTTCCCCGAGCGGGAGGTGGGACGAGCAGTACTTC.